The clone carrying this T cell receptor (beta chain) has more than one count but fewer than ten. Its cognate antigen is unknown. This entry comes from a study of blood T cells in healthy people across ages. Notes on the study in general: PBMCs went unsorted, and a conclusive naive versus antigen-experienced comparison was therefore prevented.

A second PCR of 7 to 11 cycles used a sample-barcoded 5' primer and a J-beta primer mix. Each cDNA molecule carried a tag from a template-switch adaptor that contained 12 random nucleotides. TCRdb reprocessed the 5' RACE reads via MiXCR and lists one record per CDR3 protein. This sample carries around 280,000 distinct CDR3 sequences, roughly 26% of them seen once, and the ten largest clones take 29%. This CDR3 has 14 residues. V lost 3 bases, J lost 7 bases, and 8 bases stayed unmatched. The germline V gene has CDR1 SGHRS and CDR2 YFSETQ. The specimen sequenced was blood. The sequence was collected from a woman in her seventies in good health. This chain links TRBV5-1 with TRBJ1-1, with 8 bases lining up with TRBD1. The CDR3 sequence: CASSYRTGNGEAFF. The CDR3 DNA reads as TGCGCCAGCAGCTACCGGACAGGGAACGGTGAAGCTTTCTTT.